The present T cell receptor (beta chain) was sequenced within a study of T cell repertoires in cytomegalovirus infection. Study-level results: It was HLA-C-restricted CMV-specific TCR beta clonotypes that dominated the response ex vivo.

This clonotype was detected ten times or more. Its antigen is not identified. Trimming removed 2 bases from V and 8 bases from J, with 15 bases in between. The CDR3 extends over 14 amino acids. Germline V gene lookup returns CDR1 MNHEY and CDR2 SMNVEV (reference sequence). A single record per CDR3 protein comes from TCRdb applying MiXCR to the reads. The sample contains around 350,000 distinct CDR3 sequences, 15% to 20% of which appear only once. The sequenced material came from PBMCs. This clonotype was sampled from a human donor in good health (CMV status not recorded). Some clones in this sample may be carry-over from other donors' samples. The V call is TRBV27, the J call TRBJ1-2, with D perhaps TRBD1 (6 bases). CDR3 region: CASSLLGRGLGYTF. The CDR3 DNA is TGTGCCAGCAGTTTACTGGGCAGGGGATTGGGCTACACCTTC.